A selection of T cell receptor beta chains follows, all from one sample in a study of control samples from healthy donors and cancer patients. TCRdb's table, derived via immunoSEQ multiplex PCR, lists solely in-frame clones and lacks some. The listing records about 210,000 clones. Sequencing was carried out using blood. These receptors all stem from a woman in her twenties or thirties in good health. The CDR3 runs from the conserved cysteine through the conserved F or W. The D gene is left open where the match is weak.

d_gene: NA; j_gene: TRBJ2-1; v_gene: TRBV4-2; CDR3aa: CASSQVDSPMTHEQFF; CDR3nt: TGTGCCAGCAGCCAAGTGGACAGTCCTATGACCCATGAGCAGTTCTTC
d_gene: NA; j_gene: TRBJ1-1; v_gene: TRBV18; CDR3aa: CASSPQRGTAMNTEAFF; CDR3nt: TGTGCCAGCTCACCTCAGAGGGGGACGGCGATGAACACTGAAGCTTTCTTT
d_gene: NA; j_gene: TRBJ1-3; v_gene: TRBV6-5; CDR3aa: CASRTAGNTIYF; CDR3nt: TGTGCCAGCAGAACAGCGGGAAACACCATATATTTT
d_gene: NA; j_gene: TRBJ1-2; v_gene: TRBV7-9; CDR3aa: CASSLVSGYRSNNYGYTF; CDR3nt: TGTGCCAGCAGCTTAGTTTCAGGGTATCGAAGCAACAACTATGGCTACACCTTC
d_gene: NA; j_gene: TRBJ1-3; v_gene: TRBV28; CDR3aa: CASSTGQKQSGNTIYF; CDR3nt: TGTGCCAGCAGCACCGGACAGAAACAATCTGGAAACACCATATATTTT
d_gene: NA; j_gene: TRBJ2-1; v_gene: TRBV7-6; CDR3aa: CASSLRGGPYNEQFF; CDR3nt: TGTGCCAGCAGCTTACGCGGGGGCCCCTACAATGAGCAGTTCTTC
d_gene: NA; j_gene: TRBJ2-3; v_gene: TRBV4-3; CDR3aa: CASSQDRDGGTDTQYF; CDR3nt: TGCGCCAGCAGCCAAGATCGGGACGGTGGCACAGATACGCAGTATTTT
d_gene: NA; j_gene: TRBJ1-5; v_gene: TRBV7-8; CDR3aa: CASSLSGGQPQHF; CDR3nt: TGTGCCAGCAGCTTAAGCGGGGGCCAGCCCCAGCATTTT
d_gene: NA; j_gene: TRBJ1-4; v_gene: TRBV27; CDR3aa: CASKSTGKKEKLFF; CDR3nt: TGTGCCAGCAAATCCACAGGGAAGAAGGAAAAACTGTTTTTT
d_gene: NA; j_gene: TRBJ1-4; v_gene: TRBV5-1; CDR3aa: CASSFGQPNEKLFF; CDR3nt: TGCGCCAGCAGCTTCGGACAGCCGAATGAAAAACTGTTTTTT
d_gene: NA; j_gene: TRBJ1-1; v_gene: TRBV5-1; CDR3aa: CASSLSSNTEAFF; CDR3nt: TGCGCCAGCAGCTTAAGTAGCAACACTGAAGCTTTCTTT
d_gene: NA; j_gene: TRBJ2-5; v_gene: TRBV19; CDR3aa: CASSRMQGETQYF; CDR3nt: TGTGCCAGTAGTAGAATGCAGGGAGAGACCCAGTACTTC
d_gene: NA; j_gene: TRBJ2-1; v_gene: TRBV15; CDR3aa: CATSSPDDNEQFF; CDR3nt: TGTGCCACCAGCAGCCCCGACGACAATGAGCAGTTCTTC
d_gene: TRBD1; j_gene: TRBJ1-3; v_gene: TRBV5-4; CDR3aa: CASSFSIHRGRGNTIYF; CDR3nt: TGTGCCAGCAGCTTCAGTATTCACAGGGGAAGAGGAAACACCATATATTTT
d_gene: NA; j_gene: TRBJ2-3; v_gene: TRBV3-1/TRBV3-2; CDR3aa: CASSSYSTDTQYF; CDR3nt: TGTGCCAGCAGCTCCTACTCAACAGATACGCAGTATTTT
d_gene: NA; j_gene: TRBJ1-2; v_gene: TRBV27; CDR3aa: CASSWTAGVYGYTF; CDR3nt: TGTGCCAGCAGTTGGACTGCTGGCGTTTATGGCTACACCTTC
d_gene: NA; j_gene: TRBJ1-5; v_gene: TRBV2; CDR3aa: CASSEGGGQPQHF; CDR3nt: TGTGCCAGCAGTGAAGGGGGTGGTCAGCCCCAGCATTTT
d_gene: NA; j_gene: TRBJ2-6; v_gene: TRBV7-9; CDR3aa: CASVENWGSGANVLTF; CDR3nt: TGTGCCAGCGTAGAGAACTGGGGCTCTGGGGCCAACGTCCTGACTTTC
d_gene: NA; j_gene: TRBJ1-2; v_gene: TRBV19; CDR3aa: CASSIEGGSRYGYTF; CDR3nt: TGTGCCAGTAGTATTGAGGGCGGGTCCAGGTATGGCTACACCTTC
d_gene: NA; j_gene: TRBJ1-4; v_gene: TRBV6-6; CDR3aa: CASSHNEKLFF; CDR3nt: TGTGCCAGCAGCCACAATGAAAAACTGTTTTTT
d_gene: TRBD2; j_gene: TRBJ2-7; v_gene: TRBV7-8; CDR3aa: CASCPGTSREQYF; CDR3nt: TGTGCCAGCTGCCCGGGGACTAGCCGCGAGCAGTACTTC
d_gene: NA; j_gene: TRBJ2-3; v_gene: TRBV7-6; CDR3aa: CASSLARGTDTDTQYF; CDR3nt: TGTGCCAGCAGCTTAGCGCGGGGGACAGACACAGATACGCAGTATTTT
d_gene: NA; j_gene: TRBJ2-7; v_gene: TRBV29-1; CDR3aa: CSVVGHLSYEQYF; CDR3nt: TGCAGCGTTGTGGGACACCTCTCCTACGAGCAGTACTTC
d_gene: TRBD1; j_gene: TRBJ1-6; v_gene: TRBV7-9; CDR3aa: CASRQGSYNSPLHF; CDR3nt: TGTGCCAGTCGACAGGGCTCCTATAATTCACCCCTCCACTTT
d_gene: NA; j_gene: TRBJ2-3; v_gene: TRBV6-5; CDR3aa: CASSSSFWPSTDTQYF; CDR3nt: TGTGCCAGCAGTTCGTCCTTTTGGCCTAGCACAGATACGCAGTATTTT
d_gene: TRBD1; j_gene: TRBJ1-2; v_gene: TRBV6-5; CDR3aa: CASGDRGLIEGYTF; CDR3nt: TGTGCCAGCGGGGACAGGGGGCTTATCGAAGGCTACACCTTC
d_gene: TRBD1; j_gene: TRBJ2-7; v_gene: TRBV12-3/TRBV12-4; CDR3aa: CASRRQGDEQYF; CDR3nt: TGTGCCAGCAGGCGACAGGGGGACGAGCAGTACTTC
d_gene: TRBD1; j_gene: TRBJ1-2; v_gene: TRBV5-8; CDR3aa: CASSWDRFNGYTF; CDR3nt: TGTGCCAGCAGCTGGGACAGGTTTAACGGCTACACCTTC
d_gene: NA; j_gene: TRBJ1-5; v_gene: TRBV5-8; CDR3aa: CASSLGFGPGNQPQHF; CDR3nt: TGTGCCAGCAGCTTGGGTTTCGGACCGGGCAATCAGCCCCAGCATTTT
d_gene: NA; j_gene: TRBJ2-2; v_gene: TRBV5-1; CDR3aa: CASSSPDYSSTGELFF; CDR3nt: TGCGCCAGCAGCTCCCCGGACTACTCGAGCACCGGGGAGCTGTTTTTT
d_gene: TRBD2; j_gene: TRBJ2-5; v_gene: TRBV6-4; CDR3aa: CASSPSGTQETQYF; CDR3nt: TGTGCCAGCAGTCCTAGCGGGACGCAAGAGACCCAGTACTTC
d_gene: NA; j_gene: TRBJ2-5; v_gene: TRBV18; CDR3aa: CASSRFKDIQETQYF; CDR3nt: TGTGCCAGCTCCCGTTTTAAGGACATTCAAGAGACCCAGTACTTC
d_gene: TRBD1; j_gene: TRBJ1-1; v_gene: TRBV5-1; CDR3aa: CASSLGDRVSIEAFF; CDR3nt: TGCGCCAGCAGCTTGGGTGACAGGGTCAGTATAGAAGCTTTCTTT
d_gene: TRBD1; j_gene: TRBJ1-2; v_gene: TRBV10-3; CDR3aa: CAISRDREGAGYTF; CDR3nt: TGTGCCATCAGCCGAGACAGGGAAGGGGCTGGCTACACCTTC
d_gene: NA; j_gene: TRBJ2-7; v_gene: TRBV29-1; CDR3aa: CSVSSGAGFSYEQYF; CDR3nt: TGCAGCGTTTCGTCGGGGGCCGGATTCTCCTACGAGCAGTACTTC
d_gene: TRBD1; j_gene: TRBJ2-5; v_gene: TRBV24-1; CDR3aa: CATSDELQGPETQYF; CDR3nt: TGTGCCACCAGTGATGAGTTACAGGGGCCAGAGACCCAGTACTTC
d_gene: NA; j_gene: TRBJ1-4; v_gene: TRBV27; CDR3aa: CASSLSRLNEKLFF; CDR3nt: TGTGCCAGCAGTTTATCCAGGCTCAATGAAAAACTGTTTTTT
d_gene: NA; j_gene: TRBJ2-2; v_gene: TRBV5-1; CDR3aa: CASNREGGELFF; CDR3nt: TGCGCCAGCAACAGGGAGGGCGGGGAGCTGTTTTTT
d_gene: NA; j_gene: TRBJ1-4; v_gene: TRBV7-9; CDR3aa: CASSSQGRTNEKLFF; CDR3nt: TGTGCCAGCAGCTCCCAAGGACGGACTAATGAAAAACTGTTTTTT
d_gene: NA; j_gene: TRBJ1-6; v_gene: TRBV7-2; CDR3aa: CASSLGLRGSSYNSPLHF; CDR3nt: TGTGCCAGCAGCTTAGGACTTAGGGGCAGCTCCTATAATTCACCCCTCCACTTT
d_gene: NA; j_gene: TRBJ1-6; v_gene: TRBV18; CDR3aa: CASSPEGESPLHF; CDR3nt: TGTGCCAGCTCACCAGAGGGGGAATCACCCCTCCACTTT
d_gene: NA; j_gene: TRBJ1-2; v_gene: TRBV9; CDR3aa: CASSEGDGEQHSYGYTF; CDR3nt: TGTGCCAGCAGCGAGGGGGACGGGGAACAGCACTCGTATGGCTACACCTTC
d_gene: NA; j_gene: TRBJ1-6; v_gene: TRBV7-3; CDR3aa: CASSFGSSSPLHF; CDR3nt: TGTGCCAGCAGCTTTGGATCGTCTTCACCCCTCCACTTT
d_gene: TRBD1; j_gene: TRBJ1-6; v_gene: TRBV6-2/TRBV6-3; CDR3aa: CASSSTGGNSPLHF; CDR3nt: TGTGCCAGCAGTTCGACAGGGGGGAATTCACCCCTCCACTTT